This T cell receptor (beta chain) comes out of a study of T cell responses to AZD1222 COVID-19 vaccine. Study context: Investigators merged groups given second doses at roughly 4 or roughly 12 weeks.

In the case of this clone: The antigen is unknown.

Study-wide results and caveats: No day 14 peak samples; only post-peak repertoires were characterized.

V lost 1 base, J lost 1 base, and 11 bases stayed unmatched. The CDR3 covers 18 residues. Germline CDR1 reads MNHEY; CDR2 reads SMNVEV (reference sequence). The assay was immunoSEQ multiplex PCR, and TCRdb's table has in-frame clones only and misses some. The sample includes more than 95,000 clones, over 75% of them seen just once. The clonotype comes from an adult in good health. Specimen: peripheral blood, collected on day 0 of AZD1222 vaccination. This chain links TRBV27 with TRBJ2-7; 9 positions agree with TRBD2. CDR3 region: CASSLFPPAGGSSYEQYF. The CDR3 DNA follows: TGTGCCAGCAGTTTATTCCCCCCAGCGGGAGGTTCATCCTACGAGCAGTACTTC.